Below, 26 T cell receptor beta chains from the same sample are listed, as sequenced in a study of T cells in pancreatic ductal adenocarcinoma. This table comes from immunoSEQ multiplex PCR, and its TCRdb copy is limited to in-frame clones, with some not included. The data hold 4,500 to 6,000 clones, with roughly 80% observed a single time. The selected patients with pancreatic ductal adenocarcinoma had surgery but no neoadjuvant therapy. What was sequenced was pancreatic tumor tissue. The source is a human donor with pancreatic ductal adenocarcinoma. The donor label of this sample is uncertain.

The chain couples TRBV7-2 to TRBJ1-1; D is unresolved. The CDR3 has 13 amino acids. Germline-derived CDR1 and CDR2 are SGHTA and FQGNSA. Trimming removed 2 bases at V and 0 bases at J, with 4 bases between. In DNA form, the CDR3 reads TGTGCCAGCAGCTTAACTGTGAACACTGAAGCTTTCTTT. Translating gives CASSLTVNTEAFF. The whole variable domain, remainder taken from reference TRBV7-2 and TRBJ1-1, is GAGVSQSPSNKVTEKGKDVELRCDPISGHTALYWYRQSLGQGLEFLIYFQGNSAPDKSGLPSDRFSAERTGGSVSTLTIQRTQQEDSAVYLCASSLTVNTEAFFGQGTRLTVV.

The rearrangement links TRBV9 to TRBJ1-4; D gene unclear. Trimming cost V 0 bases and J 0 bases, with 3 bases left between them. Germline V CDR1 and CDR2: SGDLS, YYNGEE. There are 14 residues in the CDR3. In DNA, the CDR3 is TGTGCCAGCAGCGTAGACACAACTAATGAAAAACTGTTTTTT. It encodes CASSVDTTNEKLFF.

The sample holds a few counts of this clone. The CDR3: CASSRGTGGSSNQPQHF. The CDR3 region has the DNA TGTGCCAGCTCCCGCGGGACAGGGGGCAGTAGCAATCAGCCCCAGCATTTT. The chain is built from TRBV18 and TRBJ1-5; 12 bases are a match to TRBD1. Looked up from germline, CDR1 is KGHSH and CDR2 is LQKENI. Trimming at V came to 6 bases and at J to 0 bases, leaving 6 bases not matched to a gene. This CDR3 has 17 amino acids.

The chain employs TRBV28 and TRBJ2-5; no clear D. This CDR3 has 14 residues. Per the germline V gene, CDR1 is MDHEN and CDR2 is SYDVKM. Trimming took 2 bases from V and 0 from J, leaving 7 bases between them. The chain's CDR3 is CASSLGQYQETQYF. The CDR3 DNA sequence: TGTGCCAGCAGTTTAGGGCAGTACCAAGAGACCCAGTACTTC.

V and J are TRBV7-2 and TRBJ2-7, with 8 positions matching TRBD1. V lost 1 base to trimming and J lost 2 bases; unmatched junction nucleotides: 16. The CDR3 runs 19 residues. Per the germline V gene, CDR1 is SGHTA and CDR2 is FQGNSA. CDR3 residues: CASSLVLGRQGPRAYEQYF. The CDR3 DNA follows: TGTGCCAGCAGCTTAGTATTGGGGAGACAGGGGCCCAGGGCCTACGAGCAGTACTTC.

The chain couples TRBV19 to TRBJ2-7; D call uncertain. V lost 2 bases, J lost 2 bases, and 10 bases lay in between. The germline CDR1 and CDR2 sequences are LNHDA and SQIVND (reference sequence). The CDR3 has 14 residues. CDR3 in DNA: TGTGCCAGTAGTATATCAGCAGCCACCTACGAGCAGTACTTC. Encoded protein: CASSISAATYEQYF.

This clone was detected only once. The rearrangement links TRBV5-5 to TRBJ1-1; D unclear. Deletions cut 4 bases from V and 1 base from J, with 17 bases between. Germline values: CDR1 SGHKS, CDR2 YYEKEE (reference sequence). The CDR3 has 16 amino acids. DNA for the CDR3: TGTGCCAGCAGCCAAGGGAGACCTGTACGGAACACTGAAGCTTTCTTT. Translated, it gives CASSQGRPVRNTEAFF.

This chain links TRBV9 with TRBJ2-3, with D perhaps matching TRBD2 (5 bases). V shed 0 bases and J shed 1 base, with 6 bases lying between them. This CDR3 contains 14 residues. CDR1 is SGDLS, CDR2 YYNGEE, per germline. CDR3 nucleotide sequence: TGTGCCAGCAGCGTAGAGGGAGGCACAGATACGCAGTATTTT. It yields the protein CASSVEGGTDTQYF.

The V and J genes are TRBV9 and TRBJ2-5, with 10 bases fitting TRBD1. Germline assignment: CDR1 SGDLS and CDR2 YYNGEE. There are 16 residues in the CDR3. V shed 4 bases, J shed 5 bases, and the junction held 11 bases outside the gene matches. The CDR3 region is CASSPTHGTGEETQYF. CDR3 nucleotide sequence: TGTGCCAGCAGCCCAACGCACGGGACAGGGGAGGAGACCCAGTACTTC.

The chain carries TRBV5-8 and TRBJ2-3; D gene ambiguous. V lost 0 bases, J lost 2 bases, and 7 bases lay in between. Germline V CDR1 and CDR2: SGHTS, YDEGEE. CDR3 length: 14 residues. The CDR3 DNA reads as TGTGCCAGCAGCTTGGACCGGGCCACAGATACGCAGTATTTT. It specifies CASSLDRATDTQYF.

The rearrangement uses TRBV5-4 and TRBJ2-7; D is unclear. Germline CDR1 and CDR2: SGHNT and YYREEE (reference sequence). The CDR3 extends over 14 amino acids. Trimming took off 0 bases at V and 0 bases at J, with 7 bases between the two ends. CDR3 residues: CASSLDRSSYEQYF. Written as DNA, the CDR3 is TGTGCCAGCAGCTTGGACAGAAGCTCCTACGAGCAGTACTTC.

This sequence joins TRBV6-5 and TRBJ2-2; D possibly uses TRBD1 or TRBD2 (7 bases each). CDR1 and CDR2 (germline): MNHEY, SVGAGI. CDR3 length: 15 residues. V gave up 2 bases and J gave up 7 bases, with 14 bases separating them. In DNA form, the CDR3 reads TGTGCCAGCAGTTACACCAGGGGGGGGGTCGGGGAGCTGTTTTTT. This sequence encodes CASSYTRGGVGELFF.

The chain joins TRBV9 to TRBJ1-2; D perhaps matches TRBD1 (5 bases). The CDR3 spans 14 residues. Germline CDR1 SGDLS, CDR2 YYNGEE. The ends were cut back, 0 bases at V and 6 bases at J, with 12 bases in the middle. For the CDR3, the DNA is TGTGCCAGCAGCGTAGCTATGGGGGGGAATGGCTACACCTTC. Translation gives CASSVAMGGNGYTF.

This chain uses TRBV29-1 with TRBJ2-5; TRBD1 agrees at 11 bases. With V trimmed by 1 base and J by 2 bases, 9 bases remained unmatched. This CDR3 comprises 17 residues. Germline CDR1 SQVTM, CDR2 ANQGSEA. Here the CDR3 DNA reads TGCAGCGTTGAAGTTCTGGACAGGGGGCTGGGGCAAGAGACCCAGTACTTC. Its translation is CSVEVLDRGLGQETQYF.

This chain links TRBV15 with TRBJ2-3; D is undetermined. The CDR3 is made up of 15 amino acids. The V end lost 3 bases, the J end lost 1 base, and 11 bases lay between the germline ends. The germline gives CDR1 LNHNV, CDR2 YYDKDF (reference sequence). The CDR3 coding sequence is TGTGCCACCAGCAGGGCCCTCGAGGGCACAGATACGCAGTATTTT. The encoded protein is CATSRALEGTDTQYF.

J is TRBJ2-7 and V is TRBV6-1; D not certain. V was cut by 1 base and J by 4 bases, with 11 bases left in between. This CDR3 has 14 amino acids. Germline values: CDR1 MNHNS, CDR2 SASEGT. In DNA form, the CDR3 reads TGTGCCAGCAGTGAAGTGGGCAGGAGTTACGAGCAGTACTTC. Amino acid sequence: CASSEVGRSYEQYF.

The V call is TRBV4-1, the J call TRBJ1-5; 8 bases agree with TRBD1. CDR3 length equals 19 residues. CDR1 and CDR2 from the germline V gene are MGHRA and YSYEKL. J was trimmed by 4 bases and V by 1 base; bases with no gene match: 15. CDR3 amino acids: CASSQVPGQAAGWNQPQHF. CDR3 DNA sequence: TGCGCCAGCAGCCAAGTTCCGGGACAGGCCGCGGGGTGGAATCAGCCCCAGCATTTT.

J is TRBJ2-2 and V is TRBV7-2; no reliable D call. Trimming pared 1 base from V and 4 bases from J, leaving 10 bases between. The germline V gene has CDR1 SGHTA and CDR2 FQGNSA. CDR3 length: 15 residues. The CDR3 loop reads CASSLEGMGTGELFF. Written as DNA, the CDR3 is TGTGCCAGCAGCTTAGAAGGGATGGGCACCGGGGAGCTGTTTTTT.

The J gene is TRBJ2-3, the V gene TRBV4-3; D possibly matches TRBD1 or TRBD2 (5 bases each). Germline V gene lookup returns CDR1 LGHNA and CDR2 YSLEER. Trimming pared 4 bases from V and 2 bases from J, leaving 7 bases between. This CDR3 has 13 residues. The CDR3 DNA reads TGCGCCAGCAGCCGGGGGACCACAGATACGCAGTATTTT. This encodes CASSRGTTDTQYF.

The V call is TRBV19, the J call TRBJ2-7; D is possibly TRBD1 or TRBD2 (5 bases each). The CDR3 runs to 18 residues. The germline V gene has CDR1 LNHDA and CDR2 SQIVND (reference sequence). Between the trimmed V and J ends, which lost 6 bases and 5 bases, there was a span of 29 bases. The chain's CDR3 is CASSPPNPLLGGSHEQYF. DNA for the CDR3: TGTGCCAGTAGCCCCCCTAACCCCTTACTTGGGGGATCCCACGAGCAGTACTTC. Complete variable domain (other parts from reference TRBV19 and TRBJ2-7): DGGITQSPKYLFRKEGQNVTLSCEQNLNHDAMYWYRQDPGQGLRLIYYSQIVNDFQKGDIAEGYSVSREKKESFPLTVTSAQKNPTAFYLCASSPPNPLLGGSHEQYFGPGTRLTVT.

This rearrangement joins TRBV5-1 to TRBJ1-2, with D maybe TRBD1 (5 bases). Germline values: CDR1 SGHRS, CDR2 YFSETQ. There are 14 residues in the CDR3. Trimming took off 4 bases at V and 11 bases at J, with 21 bases between the two ends. In nucleotides, the CDR3 is TGCGCCAGCAGCCGACTCGCGGGACCCAGAGATTACACCTTC. This codes for CASSRLAGPRDYTF.

The V and J genes are TRBV5-8 and TRBJ1-2; D is unclear. From germline, CDR1 is SGHTS and CDR2 YDEGEE. V was shortened by 1 base and J by 3 bases, with 16 bases between the two germline ends. The CDR3 length is 16 residues. Here the CDR3 DNA reads TGTGCCAGCAGCTTGTATCATAGAGGGATTTACTATGGCTACACCTTC. Amino acid sequence: CASSLYHRGIYYGYTF.

J is TRBJ2-1 and V is TRBV19; D not certain. This CDR3 spans 16 amino acids. Trimming removed 0 bases from V and 0 bases from J, with 9 bases in between. Per germline, CDR1 LNHDA and CDR2 SQIVND (reference sequence). Written as DNA, the CDR3 is TGTGCCAGTAGTATAGATCGGAAGAGCTCCTACAATGAGCAGTTCTTC. Amino acids: CASSIDRKSSYNEQFF. The variable domain in full, with the rest retrieved from reference TRBV19 and TRBJ2-1, is DGGITQSPKYLFRKEGQNVTLSCEQNLNHDAMYWYRQDPGQGLRLIYYSQIVNDFQKGDIAEGYSVSREKKESFPLTVTSAQKNPTAFYLCASSIDRKSSYNEQFFGPGTRLTVL.

A few counts support this clone. V gene TRBV28 combines with J gene TRBJ1-2; 10 nucleotides match TRBD1. CDR1 MDHEN and CDR2 SYDVKM come from the germline V gene. The CDR3 has 19 amino acids. The V and J ends lost 9 bases and 4 bases, in that order; junction bases with no gene match: 23. This chain's CDR3 is CASSSGRRDRGDSFYGYTF. CDR3 coding DNA: TGTGCCAGTTCTTCCGGAAGGCGGGACAGGGGCGACTCTTTCTATGGCTACACCTTC.

The rearrangement links TRBV5-1 to TRBJ2-7; 9 nucleotides line up with TRBD1. J lost 0 bases, V lost 2 bases, and 3 bases had no gene match. The germline gives CDR1 SGHRS, CDR2 YFSETQ. This CDR3 has 15 amino acids. This chain's CDR3 is CASSFTGGSSYEQYF. DNA of the CDR3: TGCGCCAGCAGCTTTACAGGGGGCAGCTCCTACGAGCAGTACTTC.

V and J are TRBV19 and TRBJ2-6, with a weak D call TRBD2 (5 bases). The CDR3 totals 15 residues. The ends were cut back, 6 bases at V and 0 bases at J, with 9 bases in the middle. Germline V gene lookup returns CDR1 LNHDA and CDR2 SQIVND (reference sequence). CDR3 DNA: TGTGCCAGTAGGTCGACTAACTCTGGGGCCAACGTCCTGACTTTC. Translating it yields CASRSTNSGANVLTF.